This entry is about one T cell receptor beta chain. The antigen remains undetermined. The junction departs from the called germline gene at one end, perhaps through a read error. The ViraFEST assay expanded antigen-specific CD4+ T cells with viral peptide pools before sequencing. Isolation of CD4+ T cells took place after nine to ten days of culture. This person's SARS-CoV-2 infection, confirmed by PCR, occurred between March and December 2020. Assay: immunoSEQ multiplex PCR; the TCRdb copy retains only in-frame clones and omits some. The profile shows approximately 70,000 clones, 65% to 85% of them singletons. The length of the CDR3 is 15 residues. Germline CDR1 reads SEHNR; CDR2 reads FQNEAQ (reference sequence). These data belong to a study of vaccination effects on CD4 cells after COVID-19.

The rearrangement links TRBV7-9 to TRBJ2-7; no definite D call. Sample: CD4+ T cells from PBMCs cultured with HIV peptides, taken before COVID-19 vaccination. The subset here: HIV-1 Nef peptide pool negative control/reference culture. The sequence came from a human donor who had a prior SARS-CoV-2 infection. CDR3 sequence (DNA): TGTGCCAGCAGCCGAGCGACCGACGCTACGTACGTGCAGTACTTC. Amino acid sequence: CASSRATDATYVQYF.